This TCR beta chain was found in a study of OX40 agonist ivuxolimab in advanced cancers. About the research overall: Aged roughly 23 to 90 with a mean of 60 years, they were under 85% male. Study conclusions and caveats: The expanded peripheral T cells' antigen specificity was not determined.

Only in-frame clones appear in the TCRdb table, and some are missing; sequencing was by immunoSEQ multiplex PCR. Of approximately 38,000 clones listed, 92% were seen once; the top ten hold roughly 9%. This CDR3 has 14 residues. From germline, CDR1 is KGHSH and CDR2 LQKENI. Trimming removed 5 bases from V and 7 bases from J, with 15 bases in between. This clone was seen a single time. Its antigen is unknown. Sequenced here: CD4+ or CD8+ T cells sorted from blood, sampled in a trial of the OX40 agonist ivuxolimab. The rearrangement uses TRBV18 and TRBJ2-1; TRBD2 is a possible D gene (7 bases). This clonotype originated in an adult with an advanced solid tumor such as melanoma, head and neck, liver or kidney cancer. The CDR3 region has the DNA TGTGCCAGCTCAGGCGGGGGCTCTCCAAATGAGCAGTTCTTC. Protein: CASSGGGSPNEQFF.